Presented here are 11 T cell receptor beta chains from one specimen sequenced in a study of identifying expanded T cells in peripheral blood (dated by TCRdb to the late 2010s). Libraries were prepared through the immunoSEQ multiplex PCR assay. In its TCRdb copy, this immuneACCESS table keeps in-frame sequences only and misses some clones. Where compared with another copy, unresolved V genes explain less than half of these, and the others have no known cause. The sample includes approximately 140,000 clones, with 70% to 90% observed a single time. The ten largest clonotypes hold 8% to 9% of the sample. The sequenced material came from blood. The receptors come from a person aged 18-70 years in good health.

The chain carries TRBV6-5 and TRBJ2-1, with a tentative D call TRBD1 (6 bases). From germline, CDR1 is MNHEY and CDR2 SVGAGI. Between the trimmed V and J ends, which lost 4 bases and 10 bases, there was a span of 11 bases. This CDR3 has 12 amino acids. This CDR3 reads CASSSDSREQFF. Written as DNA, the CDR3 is TGTGCCAGCAGTTCGGACAGCCGGGAGCAGTTCTTC.

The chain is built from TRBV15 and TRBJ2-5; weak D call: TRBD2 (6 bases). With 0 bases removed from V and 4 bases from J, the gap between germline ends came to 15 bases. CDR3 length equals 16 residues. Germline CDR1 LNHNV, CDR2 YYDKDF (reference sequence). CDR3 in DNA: TGTGCCACCAGCAGAGATAGTCGGGGGTCGCGAGAGACCCAGTACTTC. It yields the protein CATSRDSRGSRETQYF.

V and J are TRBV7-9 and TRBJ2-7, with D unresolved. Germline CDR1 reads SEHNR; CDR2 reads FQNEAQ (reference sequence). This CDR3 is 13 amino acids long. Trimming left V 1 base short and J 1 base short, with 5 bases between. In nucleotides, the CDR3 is TGTGCCAGCAGCTTAGACAAGTCCTACGAGCAGTACTTC. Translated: CASSLDKSYEQYF.

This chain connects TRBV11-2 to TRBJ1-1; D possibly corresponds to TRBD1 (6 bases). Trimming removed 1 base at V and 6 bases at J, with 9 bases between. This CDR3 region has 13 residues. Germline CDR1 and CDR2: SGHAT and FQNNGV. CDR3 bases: TGTGCCAGCAGCTTAGCACAGGGACCTGAAGCTTTCTTT. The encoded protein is CASSLAQGPEAFF.

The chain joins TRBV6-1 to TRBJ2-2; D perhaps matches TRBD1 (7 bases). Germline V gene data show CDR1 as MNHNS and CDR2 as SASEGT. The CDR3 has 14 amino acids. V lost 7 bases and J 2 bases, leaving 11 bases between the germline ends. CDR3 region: CASTQGGNTGELFF. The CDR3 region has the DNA TGTGCCAGCACCCAGGGGGGAAACACCGGGGAGCTGTTTTTT.

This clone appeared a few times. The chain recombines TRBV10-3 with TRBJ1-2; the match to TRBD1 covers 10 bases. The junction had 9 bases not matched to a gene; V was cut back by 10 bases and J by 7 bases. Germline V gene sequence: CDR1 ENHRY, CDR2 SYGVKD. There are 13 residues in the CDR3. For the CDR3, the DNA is TGTGCCACCTATTGGGGACAGGGGATTGGCTACACCTTC. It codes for CATYWGQGIGYTF.

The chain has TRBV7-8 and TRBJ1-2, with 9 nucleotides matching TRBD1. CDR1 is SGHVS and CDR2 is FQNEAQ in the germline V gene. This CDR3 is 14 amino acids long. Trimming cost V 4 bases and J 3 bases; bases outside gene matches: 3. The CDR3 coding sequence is TGTGCCAGCAGCTCCACAGGGGGCGACTATGGCTACACCTTC. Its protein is CASSSTGGDYGYTF.

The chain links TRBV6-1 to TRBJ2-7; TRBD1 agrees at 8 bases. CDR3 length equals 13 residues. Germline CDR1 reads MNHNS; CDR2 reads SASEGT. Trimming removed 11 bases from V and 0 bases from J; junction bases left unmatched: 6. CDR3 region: CAGTGQASYEQYF. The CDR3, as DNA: TGTGCCGGAACGGGACAGGCCTCCTACGAGCAGTACTTC.

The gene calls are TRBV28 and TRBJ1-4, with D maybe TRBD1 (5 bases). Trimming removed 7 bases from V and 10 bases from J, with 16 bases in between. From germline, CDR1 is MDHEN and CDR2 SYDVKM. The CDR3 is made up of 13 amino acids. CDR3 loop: CASTLGRGPKLFF. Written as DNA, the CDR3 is TGTGCCAGCACCTTGGGTCGGGGACCAAAACTGTTTTTT. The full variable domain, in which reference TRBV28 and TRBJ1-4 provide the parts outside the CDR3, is DVKVTQSSRYLVKRTGEKVFLECVQDMDHENMFWYRQDPGLGLRLIYFSYDVKMKEKGDIPEGYSVSREKKERFSLILESASTNQTSMYLCASTLGRGPKLFFGSGTQLSVL.

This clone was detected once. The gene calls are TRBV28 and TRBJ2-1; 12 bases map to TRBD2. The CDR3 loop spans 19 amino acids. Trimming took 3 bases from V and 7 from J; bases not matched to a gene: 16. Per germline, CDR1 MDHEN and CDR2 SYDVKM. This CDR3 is CASSLGAGAASGRGNEQFF. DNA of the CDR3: TGTGCCAGCAGTTTGGGCGCGGGGGCTGCTAGCGGGAGGGGTAATGAGCAGTTCTTC.

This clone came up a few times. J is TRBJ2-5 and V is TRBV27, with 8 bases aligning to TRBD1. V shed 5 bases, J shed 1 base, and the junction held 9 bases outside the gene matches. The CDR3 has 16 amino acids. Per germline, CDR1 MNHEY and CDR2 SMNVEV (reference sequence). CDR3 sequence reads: CASSPRQGAIQETQYF. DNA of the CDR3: TGTGCCAGCAGTCCCCGCCAGGGGGCCATCCAAGAGACCCAGTACTTC.